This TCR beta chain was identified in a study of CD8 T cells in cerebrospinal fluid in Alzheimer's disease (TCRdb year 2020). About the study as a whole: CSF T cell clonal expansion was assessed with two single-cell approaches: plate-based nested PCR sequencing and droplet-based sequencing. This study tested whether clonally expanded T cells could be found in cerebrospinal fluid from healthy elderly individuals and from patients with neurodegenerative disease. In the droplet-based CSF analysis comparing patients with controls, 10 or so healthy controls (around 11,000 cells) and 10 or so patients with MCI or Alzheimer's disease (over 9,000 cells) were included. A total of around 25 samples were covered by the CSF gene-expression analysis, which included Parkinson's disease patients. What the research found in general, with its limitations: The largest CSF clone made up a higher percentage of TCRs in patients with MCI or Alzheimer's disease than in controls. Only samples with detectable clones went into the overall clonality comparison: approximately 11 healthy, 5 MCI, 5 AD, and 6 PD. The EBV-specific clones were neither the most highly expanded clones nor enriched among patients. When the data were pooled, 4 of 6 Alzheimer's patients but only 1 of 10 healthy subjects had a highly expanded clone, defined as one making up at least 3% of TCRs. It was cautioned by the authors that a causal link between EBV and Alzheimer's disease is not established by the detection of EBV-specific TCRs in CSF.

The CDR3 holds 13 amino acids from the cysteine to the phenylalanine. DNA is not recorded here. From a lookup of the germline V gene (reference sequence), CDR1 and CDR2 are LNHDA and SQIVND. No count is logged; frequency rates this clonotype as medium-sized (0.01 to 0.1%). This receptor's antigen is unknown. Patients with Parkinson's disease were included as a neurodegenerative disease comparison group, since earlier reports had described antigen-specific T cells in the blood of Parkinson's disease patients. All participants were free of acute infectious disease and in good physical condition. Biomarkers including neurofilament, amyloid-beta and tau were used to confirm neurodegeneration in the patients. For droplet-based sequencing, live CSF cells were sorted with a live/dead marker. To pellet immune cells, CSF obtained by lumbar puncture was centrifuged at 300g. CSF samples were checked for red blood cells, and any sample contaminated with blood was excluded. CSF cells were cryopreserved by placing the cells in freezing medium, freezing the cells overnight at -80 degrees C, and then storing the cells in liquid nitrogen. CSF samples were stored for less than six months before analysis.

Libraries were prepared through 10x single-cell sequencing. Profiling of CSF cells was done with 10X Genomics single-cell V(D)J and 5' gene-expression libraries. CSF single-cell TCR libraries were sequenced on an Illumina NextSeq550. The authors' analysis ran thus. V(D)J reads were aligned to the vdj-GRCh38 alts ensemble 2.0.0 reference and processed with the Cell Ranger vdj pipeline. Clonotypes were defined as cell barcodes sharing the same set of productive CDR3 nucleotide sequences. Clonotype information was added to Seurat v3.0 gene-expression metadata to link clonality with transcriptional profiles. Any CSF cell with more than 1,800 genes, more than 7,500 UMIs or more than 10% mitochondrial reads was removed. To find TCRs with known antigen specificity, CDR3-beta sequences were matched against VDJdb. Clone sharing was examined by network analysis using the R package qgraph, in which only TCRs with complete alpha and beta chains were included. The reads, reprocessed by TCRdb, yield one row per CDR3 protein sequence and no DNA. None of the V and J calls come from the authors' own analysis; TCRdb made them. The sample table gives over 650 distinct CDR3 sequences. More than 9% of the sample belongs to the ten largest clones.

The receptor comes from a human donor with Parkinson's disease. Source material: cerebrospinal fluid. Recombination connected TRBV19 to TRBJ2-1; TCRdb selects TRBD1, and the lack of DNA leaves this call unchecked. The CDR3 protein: CASSMIGGIEQFF.